Listed below are T cell receptor beta chains from one sample, sequenced in a study of cytomegalovirus exposure and HLA in healthy donors. TCRdb keeps only in-frame clones here, not all; method: immunoSEQ multiplex PCR. The sample lists around 150,000 clones, 80% to 90% occurring once. The sequenced sample consisted of PBMCs. The receptors were sampled from a man in his late teens or twenties in good health and CMV-seropositive. Both conserved end residues are part of each CDR3. Fields, in order: D gene, clone size, V gene, J gene, CDR3 protein, CDR3 DNA. D genes are given only for firm matches. Size values are once, few and many counts, or a class for expanded clones, and some rows have none.

D gene: TRBD1
clone size: NA
V gene: TRBV5-6
J gene: TRBJ1-1
CDR3 protein: CASRRTGGTEAFF
CDR3 DNA: TGTGCCAGCAGGCGAACAGGGGGCACTGAAGCTTTCTTT

D gene: NA
clone size: NA
V gene: TRBV2
J gene: TRBJ1-4
CDR3 protein: CASSVPGGRGKLFF
CDR3 DNA: TGTGCCAGCAGTGTGCCGGGGGGGCGGGGAAAACTGTTTTTT

D gene: TRBD1
clone size: NA
V gene: TRBV7-2
J gene: TRBJ1-1
CDR3 protein: CASRKDREITEAFF
CDR3 DNA: TGTGCCAGCAGAAAGGACAGGGAGATCACTGAAGCTTTCTTT

D gene: TRBD1
clone size: NA
V gene: TRBV5-6
J gene: TRBJ2-3
CDR3 protein: CASTLLGTGAEADTQYF
CDR3 DNA: TGTGCCAGCACCCTCTTGGGGACAGGGGCTGAAGCAGATACGCAGTATTTT

D gene: NA
clone size: NA
V gene: TRBV6-5
J gene: TRBJ1-2
CDR3 protein: CASREQQLDTF
CDR3 DNA: TGTGCCAGCAGGGAACAGCAGCTCGACACCTTC

D gene: TRBD1
clone size: NA
V gene: TRBV27
J gene: TRBJ1-5
CDR3 protein: CATARRGQRNSNQPQHF
CDR3 DNA: TGTGCCACCGCCCGCCGGGGACAGCGAAATAGCAATCAGCCCCAGCATTTT

D gene: TRBD1
clone size: NA
V gene: TRBV7-8
J gene: TRBJ1-5
CDR3 protein: CASSRGQGSNQPQHF
CDR3 DNA: TGTGCCAGCAGCAGAGGACAGGGTAGCAATCAGCCCCAGCATTTT

D gene: TRBD1
clone size: NA
V gene: TRBV9
J gene: TRBJ1-5
CDR3 protein: CASSEGTGGQPQHF
CDR3 DNA: TGTGCCAGCAGCGAAGGGACAGGCGGACAGCCCCAGCATTTT

D gene: NA
clone size: NA
V gene: TRBV27
J gene: TRBJ2-7
CDR3 protein: CASSSAGNREQYF
CDR3 DNA: TGTGCCAGCAGTTCAGCAGGGAATAGGGAGCAGTACTTC

D gene: NA
clone size: once
V gene: TRBV5-1
J gene: TRBJ2-5
CDR3 protein: CASRTGQETQYF
CDR3 DNA: TGCGCCAGCAGAACGGGGCAAGAGACCCAGTACTTC

D gene: TRBD1
clone size: NA
V gene: TRBV11-2
J gene: TRBJ2-7
CDR3 protein: CASSLNPGQGVHEQYF
CDR3 DNA: TGTGCCAGCAGCTTAAATCCGGGACAGGGGGTCCACGAGCAGTACTTC

D gene: NA
clone size: NA
V gene: TRBV6-1
J gene: TRBJ2-5
CDR3 protein: CASSPKETQYF
CDR3 DNA: TGTGCCAGCAGTCCTAAAGAGACCCAGTACTTC

D gene: TRBD1
clone size: NA
V gene: TRBV4-3
J gene: TRBJ2-2
CDR3 protein: CASSQARLDRVSGELFF
CDR3 DNA: TGCGCCAGCAGCCAAGCTCGACTGGACAGGGTGTCCGGGGAGCTGTTTTTT

D gene: TRBD1
clone size: NA
V gene: TRBV27
J gene: TRBJ2-2
CDR3 protein: CASTVWGQGETGELFF
CDR3 DNA: TGTGCCAGCACTGTCTGGGGCCAGGGGGAAACCGGGGAGCTGTTTTTT

D gene: TRBD2
clone size: few
V gene: TRBV4-2
J gene: TRBJ2-7
CDR3 protein: CASSQAVRDYPLEQYF
CDR3 DNA: TGTGCCAGCAGCCAAGCCGTTCGGGACTACCCTCTGGAGCAGTACTTC

D gene: NA
clone size: NA
V gene: TRBV6-5
J gene: TRBJ1-2
CDR3 protein: CASTTGGQNYGYTF
CDR3 DNA: TGTGCCAGCACCACGGGGGGCCAGAACTATGGCTACACCTTC

D gene: NA
clone size: once
V gene: TRBV2
J gene: TRBJ2-1
CDR3 protein: CASSGEQGYNEQFF
CDR3 DNA: TGTGCCAGCAGTGGGGAGCAGGGGTATAATGAGCAGTTCTTC

D gene: NA
clone size: NA
V gene: TRBV30
J gene: TRBJ1-3
CDR3 protein: CAWAQGNTIYF
CDR3 DNA: TGTGCCTGGGCACAGGGAAACACCATATATTTT

D gene: NA
clone size: NA
V gene: TRBV5-6
J gene: TRBJ2-7
CDR3 protein: CASSFGGTSYEQYF
CDR3 DNA: TGTGCCAGCAGCTTCGGGGGAACCTCCTACGAGCAGTACTTC

D gene: NA
clone size: once
V gene: TRBV5-6
J gene: TRBJ2-7
CDR3 protein: CASSLPQGGYEQYF
CDR3 DNA: TGTGCCAGCAGCTTGCCCCAGGGGGGCTACGAGCAGTACTTC

D gene: TRBD1
clone size: NA
V gene: TRBV18
J gene: TRBJ2-5
CDR3 protein: CASSPGQGVEETQYF
CDR3 DNA: TGTGCCAGCTCACCCGGACAGGGGGTAGAGGAGACCCAGTACTTC

D gene: TRBD1
clone size: NA
V gene: TRBV7-9
J gene: TRBJ2-2
CDR3 protein: CASRRQGASTGELFF
CDR3 DNA: TGTGCCAGCAGACGACAGGGGGCGAGTACCGGGGAGCTGTTTTTT

D gene: NA
clone size: NA
V gene: TRBV7-9
J gene: TRBJ1-1
CDR3 protein: CASSTRTVYTEAFF
CDR3 DNA: TGTGCCAGCAGCACCAGGACAGTTTACACTGAAGCTTTCTTT

D gene: NA
clone size: NA
V gene: TRBV21-1
J gene: TRBJ2-7
CDR3 protein: CASSKRAYEQYF
CDR3 DNA: TGTGCCAGCAGCAAACGGGCCTACGAGCAGTACTTC

D gene: TRBD2
clone size: once
V gene: TRBV2
J gene: TRBJ2-3
CDR3 protein: CASSGTSGGARKTDTQYF
CDR3 DNA: TGTGCCAGCAGTGGGACTAGCGGGGGGGCCAGAAAGACAGATACGCAGTATTTT

D gene: NA
clone size: NA
V gene: TRBV7-8
J gene: TRBJ2-7
CDR3 protein: CASSLARVLGHEQYF
CDR3 DNA: TGTGCCAGCAGCTTAGCCAGGGTGCTCGGCCACGAGCAGTACTTC

D gene: TRBD1
clone size: NA
V gene: TRBV9
J gene: TRBJ1-1
CDR3 protein: CASSSQQGASEAFF
CDR3 DNA: TGTGCCAGCAGCTCCCAACAGGGGGCGTCTGAAGCTTTCTTT

D gene: NA
clone size: NA
V gene: TRBV5-6
J gene: TRBJ1-2
CDR3 protein: CASSLKFWGENYGYTF
CDR3 DNA: TGTGCCAGCAGCTTAAAATTTTGGGGGGAGAACTATGGCTACACCTTC

D gene: TRBD1
clone size: NA
V gene: TRBV19
J gene: TRBJ1-3
CDR3 protein: CASSPTGDGNTIYF
CDR3 DNA: TGTGCCAGTAGTCCGACAGGGGATGGAAACACCATATATTTT

D gene: NA
clone size: NA
V gene: TRBV29-1
J gene: TRBJ2-1
CDR3 protein: CNSLSSYNEQFF
CDR3 DNA: TGCAACTCCCTAAGCTCCTACAATGAGCAGTTCTTC

D gene: TRBD1
clone size: once
V gene: TRBV18
J gene: TRBJ2-1
CDR3 protein: CASSPIQGVDSYNEQFF
CDR3 DNA: TGTGCCAGCTCACCGATACAGGGGGTAGACTCCTACAATGAGCAGTTCTTC

D gene: NA
clone size: NA
V gene: TRBV27
J gene: TRBJ2-7
CDR3 protein: CASSFREGQVGNEQYF
CDR3 DNA: TGTGCCAGCAGTTTTAGGGAGGGACAGGTAGGGAACGAGCAGTACTTC

D gene: NA
clone size: NA
V gene: TRBV7-7
J gene: TRBJ2-1
CDR3 protein: CASSSLDTVDEQFF
CDR3 DNA: TGTGCTAGCAGCTCCCTCGACACGGTAGATGAGCAGTTCTTC

D gene: TRBD1
clone size: NA
V gene: TRBV11-2
J gene: TRBJ1-2
CDR3 protein: CASSIGTGYGYTF
CDR3 DNA: TGTGCCAGCAGCATAGGGACAGGCTATGGCTACACCTTC

D gene: NA
clone size: NA
V gene: TRBV5-1
J gene: TRBJ2-7
CDR3 protein: CASSSEAGSSYEQYF
CDR3 DNA: TGCGCCAGCAGCTCCGAAGCCGGGAGCTCCTACGAGCAGTACTTC